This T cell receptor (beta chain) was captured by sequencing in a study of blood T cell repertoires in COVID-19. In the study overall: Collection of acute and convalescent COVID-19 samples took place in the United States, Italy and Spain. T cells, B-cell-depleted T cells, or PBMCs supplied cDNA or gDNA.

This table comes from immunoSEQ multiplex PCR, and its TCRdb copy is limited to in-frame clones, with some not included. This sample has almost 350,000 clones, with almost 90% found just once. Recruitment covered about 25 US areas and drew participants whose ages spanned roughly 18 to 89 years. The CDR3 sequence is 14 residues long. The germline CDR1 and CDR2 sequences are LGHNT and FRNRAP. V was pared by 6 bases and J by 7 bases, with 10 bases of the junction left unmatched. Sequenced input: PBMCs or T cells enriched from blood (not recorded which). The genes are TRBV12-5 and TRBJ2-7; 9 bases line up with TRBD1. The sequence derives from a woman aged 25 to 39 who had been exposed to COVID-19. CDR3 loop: CASGPGQGGGEQYF. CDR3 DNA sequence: TGTGCTAGTGGACCGGGACAGGGTGGTGGGGAGCAGTACTTC.